This TCR beta chain is from a study of immune heterogeneity within non-small cell lung tumors. Points from the study as a whole: Both recurring identical dominant CDR3 beta clonotypes and site-unique high-frequency clones were observed across tumor sites within a patient. A significant, moderate positive correlation (R roughly 0.35) linked local T-cell clonality and tumor mutational burden. Individual patients' high-frequency T-cell receptor beta clonotypes were largely distinct from one another.

TCR beta CDR3 was amplified by multiplex PCR, first round approximately 10 cycles, 32 V and 13 J primers. Each CDR3 protein gets one entry after TCRdb re-called the multiplex PCR reads with MiXCR. The sample has around 20,000 distinct CDR3 sequences, around 27% seen once. CDR1 LNHDA and CDR2 SQIVND come from the germline V gene (reference sequence). CDR3 length: 13 residues. Template material for each sample was 550 to 650 ng of bulk tumor genomic DNA. Several far-apart biopsies were taken per primary tumor during surgery. Before undergoing curative surgery, patients had newly diagnosed non-small cell lung cancer that was untreated. Patients with newly diagnosed non-small cell lung cancer who underwent surgery with curative intent served as donors. On this clonotype itself: Its matching antigen is unknown. This may arise from a read error, as a much more abundant clone is one base away.

Sequenced: lung tumor tissue. The chain uses TRBV19 and TRBJ1-5; no reliable D call. The clonotype was recovered from a man in his forties with non-small cell lung cancer. CDR3 in amino acids: CVSSDGANQPQHF. Here the CDR3 DNA reads TGTGTCAGTAGTGACGGTGCCAATCAGCCCCAGCATTTT. Variable domain in full (rest from reference TRBV19 and TRBJ1-5): DGGITQSPKYLFRKEGQNVTLSCEQNLNHDAMYWYRQDPGQGLRLIYYSQIVNDFQKGDIAEGYSVSREKKESFPLTVTSAQKNPTAFYLCVSSDGANQPQHFGDGTRLSIL.